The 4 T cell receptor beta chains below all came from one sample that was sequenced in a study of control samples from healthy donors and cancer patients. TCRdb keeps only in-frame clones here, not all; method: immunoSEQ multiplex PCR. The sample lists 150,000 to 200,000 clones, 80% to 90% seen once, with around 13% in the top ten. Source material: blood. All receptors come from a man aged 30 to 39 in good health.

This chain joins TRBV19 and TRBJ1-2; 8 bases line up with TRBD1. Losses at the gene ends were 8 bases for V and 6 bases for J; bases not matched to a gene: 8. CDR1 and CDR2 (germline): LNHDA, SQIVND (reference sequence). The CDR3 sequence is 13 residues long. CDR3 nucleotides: TGTGCCAGTTCAGGACAGGGTCGGGATGGCTACACCTTC. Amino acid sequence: CASSGQGRDGYTF.

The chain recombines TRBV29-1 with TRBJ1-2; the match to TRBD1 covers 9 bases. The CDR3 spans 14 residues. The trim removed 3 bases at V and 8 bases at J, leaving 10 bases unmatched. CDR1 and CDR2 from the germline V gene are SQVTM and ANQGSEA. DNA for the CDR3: TGCAGCGTTGACCCGGGACAGGGAGAGAGGGGCTACACCTTC. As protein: CSVDPGQGERGYTF.

The CDR3 region is CASNPRVSPSGANVLTF. CDR3 coding DNA: TGTGCCAGCAACCCCAGGGTTTCGCCCTCTGGGGCCAACGTCCTGACTTTC. J is TRBJ2-6 and V is TRBV5-4, with a weak D call TRBD1 (5 bases). CDR1 SGHNT and CDR2 YYREEE come from the germline V gene (reference sequence). The CDR3 sequence is 17 residues long. The germline V and J ends were trimmed by 6 bases and 0 bases, with 16 bases remaining between them.

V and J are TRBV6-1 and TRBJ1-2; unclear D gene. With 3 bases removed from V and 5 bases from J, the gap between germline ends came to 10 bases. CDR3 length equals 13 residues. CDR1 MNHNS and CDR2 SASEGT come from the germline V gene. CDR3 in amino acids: CASSERQPYGYTF. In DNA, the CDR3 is TGTGCCAGCAGTGAGAGACAACCATATGGCTACACCTTC.